This record concerns one TCR beta chain sequence. This record belongs to a study of T cell responses to AZD1222 COVID-19 vaccine. The V gene lost 1 base and the J gene lost 2 bases, with 5 bases spanning the gap. Germline-derived CDR1 and CDR2 are SGHAT and FQNNGV. The CDR3 sequence is 13 residues long. Clones were read by immunoSEQ multiplex PCR, and TCRdb kept only the in-frame ones, dropping some. The sample consists of 55,000 to 65,000 clones, 88% of them appearing once. Sequencing used peripheral blood, obtained on day 0 of AZD1222 vaccination. This clonotype originated in an adult in good health. The rearrangement joins TRBV11-2 to TRBJ2-5; TRBD2 is a possible D gene (5 bases). The DNA of the CDR3 is TGTGCCAGCAGCTTAGGGACTCAAGAGACCCAGTACTTC. It translates to CASSLGTQETQYF.